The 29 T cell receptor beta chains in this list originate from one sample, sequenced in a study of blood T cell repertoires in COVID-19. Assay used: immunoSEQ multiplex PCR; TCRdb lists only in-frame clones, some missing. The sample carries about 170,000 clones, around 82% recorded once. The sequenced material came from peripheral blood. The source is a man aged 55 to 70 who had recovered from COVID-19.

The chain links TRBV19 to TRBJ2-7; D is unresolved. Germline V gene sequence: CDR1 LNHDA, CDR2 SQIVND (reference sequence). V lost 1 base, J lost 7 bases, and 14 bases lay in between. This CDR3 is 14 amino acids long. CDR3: CASSIGAGVVEQYF. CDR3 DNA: TGTGCCAGTAGTATAGGGGCCGGCGTAGTTGAGCAGTACTTC. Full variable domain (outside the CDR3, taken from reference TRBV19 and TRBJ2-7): DGGITQSPKYLFRKEGQNVTLSCEQNLNHDAMYWYRQDPGQGLRLIYYSQIVNDFQKGDIAEGYSVSREKKESFPLTVTSAQKNPTAFYLCASSIGAGVVEQYFGPGTRLTVT.

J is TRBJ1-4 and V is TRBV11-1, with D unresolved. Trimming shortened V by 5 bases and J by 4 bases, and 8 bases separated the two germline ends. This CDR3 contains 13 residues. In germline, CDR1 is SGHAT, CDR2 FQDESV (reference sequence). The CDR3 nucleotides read TGTGCCAGCAGCCCTTCCCTTAATGAAAAACTGTTTTTT. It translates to CASSPSLNEKLFF.

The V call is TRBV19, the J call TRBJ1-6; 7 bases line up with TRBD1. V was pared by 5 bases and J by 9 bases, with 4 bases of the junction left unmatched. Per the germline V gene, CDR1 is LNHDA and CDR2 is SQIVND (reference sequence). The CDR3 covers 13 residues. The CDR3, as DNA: TGTGCCAGTAGTGTCCGGGACAGTTCACCCCTCCACTTT. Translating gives CASSVRDSSPLHF.

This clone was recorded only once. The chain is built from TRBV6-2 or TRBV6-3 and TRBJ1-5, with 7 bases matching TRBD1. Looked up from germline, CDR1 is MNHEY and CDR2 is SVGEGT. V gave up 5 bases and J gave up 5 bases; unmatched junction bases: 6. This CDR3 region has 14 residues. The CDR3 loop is CASSIQGIHQPQHF. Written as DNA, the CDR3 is TGTGCCAGCAGTATACAGGGGATACATCAGCCCCAGCATTTT.

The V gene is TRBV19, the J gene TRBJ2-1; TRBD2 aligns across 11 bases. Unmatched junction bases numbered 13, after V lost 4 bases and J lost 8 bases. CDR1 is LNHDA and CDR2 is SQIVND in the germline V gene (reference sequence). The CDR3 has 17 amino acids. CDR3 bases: TGTGCCAGTAGTACCCGTGGTAGCGGGGGGGGCAAGGATGAGCAGTTCTTC. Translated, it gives CASSTRGSGGGKDEQFF.

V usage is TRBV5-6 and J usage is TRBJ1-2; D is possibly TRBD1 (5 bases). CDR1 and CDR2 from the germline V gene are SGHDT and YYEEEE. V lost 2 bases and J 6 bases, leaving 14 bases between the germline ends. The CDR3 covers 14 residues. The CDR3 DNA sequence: TGTGCCAGCAGCTTTCAGGGTCAGGGAAATGGCTACACCTTC. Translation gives CASSFQGQGNGYTF.

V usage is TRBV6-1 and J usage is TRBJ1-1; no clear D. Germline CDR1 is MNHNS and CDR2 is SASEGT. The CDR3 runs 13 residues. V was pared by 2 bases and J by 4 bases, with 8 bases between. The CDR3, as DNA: TGTGCCAGCAGTGAAATAACCGGCACTGAAGCTTTCTTT. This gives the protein CASSEITGTEAFF.

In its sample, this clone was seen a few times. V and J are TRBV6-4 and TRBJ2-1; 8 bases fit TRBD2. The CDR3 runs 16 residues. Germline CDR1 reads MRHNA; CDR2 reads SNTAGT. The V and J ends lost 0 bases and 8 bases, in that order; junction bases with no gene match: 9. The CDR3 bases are TGTGCCAGCAGTGACTCGATCGGGGGGGTGAGTCATGAGCAGTTCTTC. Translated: CASSDSIGGVSHEQFF.

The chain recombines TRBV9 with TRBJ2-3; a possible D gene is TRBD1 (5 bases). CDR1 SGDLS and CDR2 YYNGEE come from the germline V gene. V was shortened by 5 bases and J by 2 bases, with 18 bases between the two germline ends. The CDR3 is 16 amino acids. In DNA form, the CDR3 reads TGTGCCAGCAGTCCCCTCCGGACACCAGACACAGATACGCAGTATTTT. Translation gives CASSPLRTPDTDTQYF.

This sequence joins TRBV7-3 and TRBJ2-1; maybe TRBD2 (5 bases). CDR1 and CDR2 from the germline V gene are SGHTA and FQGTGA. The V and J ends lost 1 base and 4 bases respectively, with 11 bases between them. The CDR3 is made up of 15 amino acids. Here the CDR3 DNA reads TGTGCCAGCAGCTTAAGGGCGAGCGGATACAATGAGCAGTTCTTC. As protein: CASSLRASGYNEQFF.

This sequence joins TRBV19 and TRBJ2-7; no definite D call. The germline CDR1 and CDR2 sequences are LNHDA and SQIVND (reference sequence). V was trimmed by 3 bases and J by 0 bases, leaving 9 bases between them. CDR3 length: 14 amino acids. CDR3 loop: CASSIPGLSYEQYF. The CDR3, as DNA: TGTGCCAGTAGTATCCCAGGCCTCTCCTACGAGCAGTACTTC.

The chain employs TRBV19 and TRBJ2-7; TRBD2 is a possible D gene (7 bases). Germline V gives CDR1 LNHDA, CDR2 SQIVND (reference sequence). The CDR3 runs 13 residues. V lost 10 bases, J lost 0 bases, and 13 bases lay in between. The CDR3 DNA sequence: TGTGCCACTCAGCGGGACACCTCCTACGAGCAGTACTTC. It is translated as CATQRDTSYEQYF.

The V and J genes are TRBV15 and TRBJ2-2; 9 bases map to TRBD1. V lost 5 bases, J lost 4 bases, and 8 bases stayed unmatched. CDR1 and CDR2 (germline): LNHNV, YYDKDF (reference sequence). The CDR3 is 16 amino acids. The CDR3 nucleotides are TGTGCCACCAGCCACGGGACAGGGCAATCCACCGGGGAGCTGTTTTTT. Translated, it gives CATSHGTGQSTGELFF. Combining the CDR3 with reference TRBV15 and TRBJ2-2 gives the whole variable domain DAMVIQNPRYQVTQFGKPVTLSCSQTLNHNVMYWYQQKSSQAPKLLFHYYDKDFNNEADTPDNFQSRRPNTSFCFLDIRSPGLGDTAMYLCATSHGTGQSTGELFFGEGSRLTVL.

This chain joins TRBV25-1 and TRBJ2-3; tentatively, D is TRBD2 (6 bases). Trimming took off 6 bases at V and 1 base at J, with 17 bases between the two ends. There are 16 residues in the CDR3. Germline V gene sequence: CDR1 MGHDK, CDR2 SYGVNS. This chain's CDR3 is CASSPTRRGRTDTQYF. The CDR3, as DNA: TGTGCCAGCAGCCCGACTCGGCGGGGACGCACAGATACGCAGTATTTT.

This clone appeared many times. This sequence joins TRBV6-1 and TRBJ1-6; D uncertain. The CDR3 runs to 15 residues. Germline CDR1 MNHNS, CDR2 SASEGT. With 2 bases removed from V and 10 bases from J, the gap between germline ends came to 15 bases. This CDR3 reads CASSERRLTGSPLHF. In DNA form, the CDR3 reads TGTGCCAGCAGTGAAAGGAGACTGACGGGATCACCCCTCCACTTT.

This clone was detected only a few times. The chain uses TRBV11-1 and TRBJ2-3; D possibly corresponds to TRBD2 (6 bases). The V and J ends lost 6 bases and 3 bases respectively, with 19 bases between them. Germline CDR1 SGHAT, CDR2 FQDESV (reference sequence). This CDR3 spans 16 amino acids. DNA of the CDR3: TGTGCCAGCAGTCCCCTGGGGCCGGGGGTGACAGATACGCAGTATTTT. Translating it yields CASSPLGPGVTDTQYF.

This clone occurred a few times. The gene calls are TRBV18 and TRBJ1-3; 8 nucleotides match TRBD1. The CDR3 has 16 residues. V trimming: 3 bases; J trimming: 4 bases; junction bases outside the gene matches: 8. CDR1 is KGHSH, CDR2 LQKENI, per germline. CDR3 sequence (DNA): TGTGCCAGCTCACCTCGACAGGGGCGTTCGGGAAACACCATATATTTT. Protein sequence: CASSPRQGRSGNTIYF.

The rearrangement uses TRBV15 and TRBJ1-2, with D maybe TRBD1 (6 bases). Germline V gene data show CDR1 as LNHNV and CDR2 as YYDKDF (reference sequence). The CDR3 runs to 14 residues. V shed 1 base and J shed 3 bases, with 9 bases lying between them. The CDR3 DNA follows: TGTGCCACCAGCAGAGGACAGGCGGACTATGGCTACACCTTC. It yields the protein CATSRGQADYGYTF. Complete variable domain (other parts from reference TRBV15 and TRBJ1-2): DAMVIQNPRYQVTQFGKPVTLSCSQTLNHNVMYWYQQKSSQAPKLLFHYYDKDFNNEADTPDNFQSRRPNTSFCFLDIRSPGLGDTAMYLCATSRGQADYGYTFGSGTRLTVV.

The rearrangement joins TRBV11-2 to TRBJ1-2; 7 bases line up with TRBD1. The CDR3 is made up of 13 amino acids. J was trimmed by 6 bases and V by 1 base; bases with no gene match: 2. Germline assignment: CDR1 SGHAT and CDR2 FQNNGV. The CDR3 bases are TGTGCCAGCAGCTTAGGTGGGACAGATGGCTACACCTTC. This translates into CASSLGGTDGYTF.

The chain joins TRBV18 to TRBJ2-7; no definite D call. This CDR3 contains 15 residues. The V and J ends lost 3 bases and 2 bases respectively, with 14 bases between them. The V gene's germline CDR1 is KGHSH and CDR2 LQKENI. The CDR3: CASSPKFTQPYEQYF. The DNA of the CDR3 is TGTGCCAGCTCACCGAAATTCACACAACCCTACGAGCAGTACTTC.

For the CDR3, the DNA is TGTGCCATCAGCGCGACAGCTACTTCTGGAAACACCATATATTTT. Translation gives CAISATATSGNTIYF. V gene TRBV10-3 combines with J gene TRBJ1-3, with D maybe TRBD1 (5 bases). V lost 6 bases, J lost 1 base, and 13 bases lay in between. Germline lookup yields CDR1 ENHRY and CDR2 SYGVKD. The CDR3 contains 15 residues.

The CDR3 region is CASRDRGYSNQPQHF. Here the CDR3 DNA reads TGTGCCAGCAGGGACAGGGGCTATAGCAATCAGCCCCAGCATTTT. The V and J genes are TRBV2 and TRBJ1-5; 9 bases align to TRBD1. The V gene end was trimmed by 6 bases and the J gene end by 0 bases; junction bases not matched to a gene: 3. This CDR3 spans 15 amino acids. CDR1 and CDR2 from the germline V gene are SNHLY and FYNNEI.

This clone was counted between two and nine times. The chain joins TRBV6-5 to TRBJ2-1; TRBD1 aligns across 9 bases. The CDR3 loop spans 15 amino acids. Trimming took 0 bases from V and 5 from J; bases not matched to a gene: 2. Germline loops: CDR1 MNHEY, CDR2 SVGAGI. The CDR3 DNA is TGTGCCAGCAGTTACTCGTGGACAGGGGACAATGAGCAGTTCTTC. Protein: CASSYSWTGDNEQFF.

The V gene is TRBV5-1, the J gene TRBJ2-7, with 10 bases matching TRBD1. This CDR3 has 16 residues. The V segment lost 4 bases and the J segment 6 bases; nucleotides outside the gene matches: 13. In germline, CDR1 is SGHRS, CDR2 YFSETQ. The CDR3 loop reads CASSLGTGAMSGEQYF. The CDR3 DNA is TGCGCCAGCAGCCTCGGGACAGGGGCTATGTCAGGCGAGCAGTACTTC.

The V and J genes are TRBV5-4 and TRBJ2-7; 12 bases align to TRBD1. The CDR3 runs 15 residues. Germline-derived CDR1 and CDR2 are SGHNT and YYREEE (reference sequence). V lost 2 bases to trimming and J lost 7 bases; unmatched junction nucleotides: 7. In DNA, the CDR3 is TGTGCCAGCAGCTTACCGGGACAGGGGGCGCGGGAGCAGTACTTC. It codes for CASSLPGQGAREQYF.

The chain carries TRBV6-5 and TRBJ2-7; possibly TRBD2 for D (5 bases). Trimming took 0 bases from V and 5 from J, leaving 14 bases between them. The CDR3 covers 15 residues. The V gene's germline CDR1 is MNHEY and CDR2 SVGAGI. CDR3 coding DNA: TGTGCCAGCAGTTACTCGAGGGCAGTCGGTAACGAGCAGTACTTC. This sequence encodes CASSYSRAVGNEQYF.

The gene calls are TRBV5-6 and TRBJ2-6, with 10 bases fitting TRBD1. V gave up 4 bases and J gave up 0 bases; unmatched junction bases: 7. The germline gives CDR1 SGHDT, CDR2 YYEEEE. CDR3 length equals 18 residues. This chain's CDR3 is CASSGDRGQSSGANVLTF. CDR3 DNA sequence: TGTGCCAGCAGCGGCGACAGGGGGCAGAGCTCTGGGGCCAACGTCCTGACTTTC.

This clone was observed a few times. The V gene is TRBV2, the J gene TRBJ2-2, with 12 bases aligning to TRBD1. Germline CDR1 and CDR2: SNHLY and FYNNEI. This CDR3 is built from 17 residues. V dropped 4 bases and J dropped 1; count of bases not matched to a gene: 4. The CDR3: CASSAGTGGWNTGELFF. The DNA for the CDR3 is TGTGCCAGCAGTGCCGGGACAGGGGGCTGGAACACCGGGGAGCTGTTTTTT.

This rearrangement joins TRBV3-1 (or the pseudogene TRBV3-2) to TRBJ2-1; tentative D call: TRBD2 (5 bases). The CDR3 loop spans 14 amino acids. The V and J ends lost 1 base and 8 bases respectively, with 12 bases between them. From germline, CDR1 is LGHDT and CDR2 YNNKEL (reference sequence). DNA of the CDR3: TGTGCCAGCAGCCAAGGGAGGCTAGCCCATGAGCAGTTCTTC. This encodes CASSQGRLAHEQFF.